This T cell receptor (beta chain) is from a study of blood T cell repertoires in COVID-19. Study as a whole: Sites in the United States, Italy and Spain provided acute and convalescent COVID-19 samples. Sources were T cells, B-cell-depleted T cells, or PBMCs; the material itself was cDNA or gDNA.

The data were produced by immunoSEQ multiplex PCR, yet TCRdb's version contains in-frame clones alone and is incomplete. The table has around 330,000 clones, 70% to 90% seen once. The CDR3 totals 14 residues. The V gene's germline CDR1 is LNHDA and CDR2 SQIVND (reference sequence). V was cut by 7 bases and J by 2 bases, with 14 bases left in between. The sequenced sample consisted of PBMCs or T cells enriched from blood (not recorded which). The gene calls are TRBV19 and TRBJ1-1, with no clear D. This receptor was identified in a woman between 35 and 50 years old who had recovered from COVID-19. For the CDR3, the DNA is TGTGCCAGTACGCCTCTGGGAGTAAACACTGAAGCTTTCTTT. Translated: CASTPLGVNTEAFF.